This entry lists 20 T cell receptor beta chains sequenced from one sample in a study of OX40 agonist ivuxolimab in advanced cancers. Repertoires were generated with immunoSEQ multiplex PCR, while TCRdb's copy carries only in-frame clones and drops some. The repertoire holds about 53,000 clones, with 88% as singletons. Sequenced material: CD4+ or CD8+ T cells sorted from blood, taken in a trial of the OX40 agonist ivuxolimab. The receptors here all came from an adult with an advanced solid tumor such as melanoma, head and neck, liver or kidney cancer.

This clone appeared a single time. The rearrangement joins TRBV5-4 to TRBJ2-7, with a weak D call TRBD2 (5 bases). This CDR3 has 14 residues. V was trimmed by 3 bases and J by 2 bases, leaving 12 bases between them. Germline lookup yields CDR1 SGHNT and CDR2 YYREEE (reference sequence). CDR3 sequence (DNA): TGTGCCAGCAGCTCAGCCGGAGCGGCCTACGAGCAGTACTTC. Translation gives CASSSAGAAYEQYF.

A single count supports this clone. V is TRBV23-1 and J is TRBJ2-5, with D possibly TRBD1 on 5 matching bases. TRBV23-1 is noted as an ORF with a role that remains uncertain. The V gene lost 4 bases and the J gene lost 4 bases, with 13 bases spanning the gap. CDR3 length equals 14 residues. Here the CDR3 DNA reads TGCGCCAGCAGTCTCAGGGCCCCCCGAGAGACCCAGTACTTC. Its translation is CASSLRAPRETQYF.

The chain has TRBV5-1 and TRBJ2-1, with 8 nucleotides matching TRBD1. Germline V gene sequence: CDR1 SGHRS, CDR2 YFSETQ. The CDR3 is 14 amino acids. The junction had 5 bases not matched to a gene; V was cut back by 4 bases and J by 5 bases. The CDR3 region is CASSLGQGDNEQFF. CDR3 nucleotide sequence: TGCGCCAGCAGCCTCGGACAGGGAGACAATGAGCAGTTCTTC.

The rearrangement uses TRBV2 and TRBJ2-1; 9 nucleotides match TRBD2. This CDR3 is built from 15 residues. CDR1 SNHLY and CDR2 FYNNEI come from the germline V gene. V gave up 8 bases and J gave up 4 bases; unmatched junction bases: 9. CDR3 coding DNA: TGTGCCAGCCTCCAGGCTAGCGGGATATACAATGAGCAGTTCTTC. Its translation is CASLQASGIYNEQFF. Together with reference TRBV2 and TRBJ2-1, the CDR3 gives the full variable domain: EPEVTQTPSHQVTQMGQEVILRCVPISNHLYFYWYRQILGQKVEFLVSFYNNEISEKSEIFDDQFSVERPDGSNFTLKIRSTKLEDSAMYFCASLQASGIYNEQFFGPGTRLTVL.

The chain carries TRBV28 and TRBJ1-2; TRBD1 matches 7 bases. J was trimmed by 2 bases and V by 4 bases; bases with no gene match: 7. In germline, CDR1 is MDHEN, CDR2 SYDVKM. The CDR3 contains 15 residues. CDR3 amino acids: CASSSGTALNYGYTF. In DNA form, the CDR3 reads TGTGCCAGCAGTTCCGGGACAGCGCTCAACTATGGCTACACCTTC.

Only one count was recorded for this clone. This chain connects TRBV4-1 to TRBJ2-3; TRBD1 or TRBD2 may be the D gene (6 bases each). Germline V gives CDR1 MGHRA, CDR2 YSYEKL. Between the trimmed V and J ends, which lost 0 bases and 11 bases, there was a span of 12 bases. CDR3 length equals 13 residues. CDR3 sequence reads: CASSQDRGTEQYF. Here the CDR3 DNA reads TGCGCCAGCAGCCAAGATAGGGGGACTGAGCAGTATTTT.

The CDR3, as DNA: TGTGCCAGCAGCTCTCCGAGACAGGGGATCACTGAAGCTTTCTTT. Translation gives CASSSPRQGITEAFF. The chain combines TRBV7-9 with TRBJ1-1; 8 positions agree with TRBD1. From germline, CDR1 is SEHNR and CDR2 FQNEAQ (reference sequence). Trimming at V came to 4 bases and at J to 4 bases, leaving 8 bases not matched to a gene. The CDR3 totals 15 residues.

The genes are TRBV18 and TRBJ2-7; 7 bases agree with TRBD1. Germline values: CDR1 KGHSH, CDR2 LQKENI. This CDR3 is built from 12 residues. Trimming cost V 5 bases and J 4 bases; bases outside gene matches: 2. The DNA for the CDR3 is TGTGCCAGCTCAGGGACAGTTTACGAGCAGTACTTC. This translates into CASSGTVYEQYF.

By share, this clone counts as medium-sized (0.01 to 0.1%). The rearrangement uses TRBV7-9 and TRBJ1-2, with 7 bases matching TRBD1. This CDR3 comprises 15 residues. Germline-derived CDR1 and CDR2 are SEHNR and FQNEAQ (reference sequence). J gave up 2 bases and V 10 bases, and 13 bases lay outside the gene matches. The CDR3 spells CATLFPIQGNYGYTF. CDR3 nucleotides: TGTGCCACCCTTTTTCCCATACAGGGGAACTATGGCTACACCTTC.

The CDR3 is CAISVDRGYTEAFF. CDR3 bases: TGTGCCATCAGTGTCGACAGGGGTTACACTGAAGCTTTCTTT. The chain uses TRBV10-3 and TRBJ1-1, with 8 bases that match TRBD1. Germline V lookup: CDR1 ENHRY, CDR2 SYGVKD. CDR3 length equals 14 residues. The V gene end was trimmed by 4 bases and the J gene end by 3 bases; junction bases not matched to a gene: 4.

This chain joins TRBV5-4 and TRBJ2-7, with 8 bases lining up with TRBD1. The CDR3 consists of 15 residues. Trimming removed 0 bases from V and 1 base from J; junction bases left unmatched: 3. Germline V lookup: CDR1 SGHNT, CDR2 YYREEE (reference sequence). This CDR3 reads CASSLADRVSYEQYF. Here the CDR3 DNA reads TGTGCCAGCAGCTTGGCGGACAGGGTGTCCTACGAGCAGTACTTC.

V and J are TRBV7-5 and TRBJ1-2. TRBV7-5 constitutes a pseudogene. The CDR3 contains 14 residues. Written as DNA, the CDR3 is TGTGTCGAAAATGCCATGCGGGGATTCTATGGCTACACCTTC. Encoded protein: CVENAMRGFYGYTF.

The chain joins TRBV6-5 to TRBJ1-1; D is unclear. The CDR3 totals 15 residues. V was shortened by 0 bases and J by 3 bases, with 11 bases between the two germline ends. The germline CDR1 and CDR2 sequences are MNHEY and SVGAGI. The CDR3 protein is CASSYSFGGYTEAFF. CDR3 nucleotides: TGTGCCAGCAGTTACTCGTTCGGCGGCTACACTGAAGCTTTCTTT.

This chain links TRBV7-9 with TRBJ2-2, with a weak D call TRBD2 (6 bases). The germline V gene encodes CDR1 SEHNR and CDR2 FQNEAQ (reference sequence). This CDR3 spans 14 amino acids. The V end lost 9 bases, the J end lost 2 bases, and 13 bases lay between the germline ends. Here the CDR3 reads CARQSGRNTGELFF. The CDR3 coding sequence is TGTGCCAGACAAAGCGGGCGCAACACCGGGGAGCTGTTTTTT.

Details on this clone: One end of the junction varies from germline; a read error may be responsible. The rearrangement uses TRBV30 and TRBJ1-1, with D perhaps matching TRBD1 (5 bases). The CDR3 is made up of 12 amino acids. Per the germline V gene, CDR1 is GTSNPN and CDR2 is SVGIG (reference sequence). Here the CDR3 reads CAGSQGFGEAFF. CDR3 nucleotide sequence: TGTGCCGGGAGCCAGGGATTTGGTGAAGCTTTCTTT.

V gene TRBV4-3 combines with J gene TRBJ1-1; TRBD1 agrees at 8 bases. The V gene's germline CDR1 is LGHNA and CDR2 YSLEER. This CDR3 is 15 amino acids long. The V gene end was trimmed by 2 bases and the J gene end by 5 bases; junction bases not matched to a gene: 7. CDR3 residues: CASSQQQGVKTEAFF. CDR3 DNA: TGCGCCAGCAGCCAACAACAGGGGGTAAAAACTGAAGCTTTCTTT.

This rearrangement joins TRBV11-2 to TRBJ2-3, with D perhaps TRBD1 or TRBD2 (5 bases each). Trimming took 4 bases from V and 1 from J, leaving 9 bases between them. Germline V gene sequence: CDR1 SGHAT, CDR2 FQNNGV. This CDR3 has 14 amino acids. The CDR3 DNA follows: TGTGCCAGCAGCTCCGGGGCTCGCACAGATACGCAGTATTTT. It translates to CASSSGARTDTQYF.

This chain links TRBV9 with TRBJ1-2, with TRBD1 as a possible D gene (6 bases). CDR3 size: 16 residues. Trimming pared 4 bases from V and 4 bases from J, leaving 20 bases between. Germline V lookup: CDR1 SGDLS, CDR2 YYNGEE. The CDR3 DNA sequence: TGTGCCAGCAGCCTACGGGCTGGAGGGGACATCTATGGCTACACCTTC. As protein: CASSLRAGGDIYGYTF.

In its sample, this clone was seen a few times. The chain combines TRBV6-1 with TRBJ1-6, with D perhaps matching TRBD1 (5 bases). CDR1 MNHNS and CDR2 SASEGT come from the germline V gene. Trimming removed 6 bases from V and 9 bases from J, with 18 bases in between. This CDR3 has 15 residues. The CDR3 coding sequence is TGTGCCAGCAGACCCGAAAGGGTCGGGGGTTCACCCCTCCACTTT. It translates to CASRPERVGGSPLHF.

The chain joins TRBV27 to TRBJ1-2; D not certain. Germline CDR1 MNHEY, CDR2 SMNVEV (reference sequence). The CDR3 is 15 amino acids. Trimming pared 5 bases from V and 4 bases from J, leaving 17 bases between. Here the CDR3 DNA reads TGTGCCAGCAGTAATTCTATTCTTGGAATCTATGGCTACACCTTC. Protein: CASSNSILGIYGYTF.